A selection of T cell receptor beta chains follows, all from one sample in a study of early T cells in non-severe SARS-CoV-2 infection. MiXCR, run by TCRdb on the 5' RACE reads, gives a single entry per CDR3 protein. The sample lists about 64,000 distinct CDR3 sequences; about 12% were seen once. The sequencing here drew on whole blood, taken at baseline. Source of these receptors: an adult who was a healthcare worker with PCR-confirmed SARS-CoV-2 infection or an uninfected control (not recorded which). CDR3s include the opening cysteine and the closing phenylalanine or tryptophan. A D gene is named only where the DNA matches it firmly. Size is omitted from some rows. Given values are once, few, many or a class for expanded clones.

cdr3_length j_call clone_size d_call v_call cdr3_aa cdr3_nt
13 TRBJ1-5 - - TRBV28 CASSLFGNQPQHF TGTGCCAGCAGTTTATTCGGCAATCAGCCCCAGCATTTT
13 TRBJ1-2 many - TRBV29-1 CSVSGPQGYGYTF TGCAGCGTTTCCGGGCCCCAAGGCTATGGCTACACCTTC
17 TRBJ2-1 many - TRBV5-1 CASSLFRGSGSYNEQFF TGCGCCAGCAGCTTGTTTCGGGGATCCGGCTCCTACAATGAGCAGTTCTTC
15 TRBJ2-7 - - TRBV20-1 CSARDTTRGGYEQYF TGCAGTGCTAGAGATACCACGAGAGGGGGCTACGAGCAGTACTTC
15 TRBJ2-1 few TRBD1 TRBV6-6 CASSSDRGFYNEQFF TGTGCCAGCAGTTCGGACAGGGGTTTCTACAATGAGCAGTTCTTC
11 TRBJ2-7 - - TRBV29-1 CSVGIGYEQYF TGCAGCGTTGGAATTGGGTACGAGCAGTACTTC
16 TRBJ1-5 - - TRBV28 CASSFRAGRGNQPQHF TGTGCCAGCAGTTTTCGGGCAGGGAGGGGCAATCAGCCCCAGCATTTT
15 TRBJ2-1 medium-sized TRBD1 TRBV20-1 CSARDMGQGYNEQFF TGCAGTGCTAGAGATATGGGACAGGGCTACAATGAGCAGTTCTTC
14 TRBJ2-7 few TRBD1 TRBV7-9 CASSQWDRGDEQYF TGTGCCAGCAGCCAATGGGACAGGGGCGACGAGCAGTACTTC
12 TRBJ1-6 - - TRBV12-3/TRBV12-4 CASSLAPSPLHF TGTGCCAGCAGTTTAGCTCCTTCACCCCTCCACTTT
15 TRBJ1-2 - TRBD1 TRBV27 CASSPGQGASYGYTF TGTGCCAGCAGTCCCGGACAGGGGGCAAGCTATGGCTACACCTTC
14 TRBJ1-6 few - TRBV6-2/TRBV6-3 CASKVRTSNSPLHF TGTGCCAGCAAGGTGCGAACTTCGAATTCACCCCTCCACTTT
12 TRBJ2-2 few - TRBV6-2/TRBV6-3 CASTVMAGELFF TGTGCCAGCACCGTCATGGCCGGGGAGCTGTTTTTT
15 TRBJ2-3 - TRBD1 TRBV7-2 CASNRGETSTDTQYF TGTGCCAGCAACAGGGGAGAGACTAGCACAGATACGCAGTATTTT
14 TRBJ2-2 few TRBD1 TRBV7-6 CASSFDRGTGELFF TGTGCCAGCAGCTTCGACAGGGGCACCGGGGAGCTGTTTTTT
12 TRBJ1-2 few TRBD1 TRBV10-2 CASLRDSYGYTF TGCGCCAGCCTCCGGGACAGCTATGGCTACACCTTC
14 TRBJ1-2 many - TRBV15 CATSRDRIAHGYTF TGTGCCACCAGCAGAGACCGAATCGCCCATGGCTACACCTTC
16 TRBJ1-2 many TRBD1 TRBV11-2 CASRAVRDSLNYGYTF TGTGCCAGCAGGGCCGTTAGGGACAGTCTTAACTATGGCTACACCTTC
13 TRBJ2-7 - - TRBV20-1 CSARGQVRYEQYF TGCAGTGCTAGAGGACAGGTCCGCTACGAGCAGTACTTC
13 TRBJ2-7 many TRBD1 TRBV27 CASSPGQGGEQYF TGTGCCAGCAGCCCCGGACAGGGGGGTGAGCAGTACTTC
16 TRBJ1-5 - - TRBV19 CASSRVIGRTNGPQHF TGTGCCAGTAGTAGGGTGATTGGCAGGACCAATGGGCCCCAGCATTTT
16 TRBJ1-2 - - TRBV11-2 CASSPASGALDYGYTF TGTGCCAGCAGCCCCGCATCGGGGGCGCTTGACTATGGCTACACCTTC
10 TRBJ1-1 few - TRBV29-1 CSSENTEAFF TGCAGCTCGGAGAACACTGAAGCTTTCTTT